This TCR beta chain was recorded in a study of T cells in Graves' hyperthyroidism and ophthalmopathy. Amplified regions were TCR beta CDR3 sequences from RNA transcripts. The HTBI primer set was used in a first-round RT-PCR of the TCR CDR3. TCRdb redid the calling of the multiplex PCR reads with MiXCR, one entry per CDR3 protein. The data hold hundreds of thousands of distinct CDR3 sequences, with 45% observed a single time. Uncontrolled infections, other autoimmune diseases, pregnancy or lactation led to exclusion of patients. Study outcomes and limitations: Researchers report that a 13 V-J model separated ophthalmopathy from stable hyperthyroidism. Ophthalmopathy prediction by the model preceded onset by a median approximately 5.9 months. Among thyroid clonotypes expanded above 0.001, most also appeared in blood.

This clonotype has ten or more counts. The antigen is unknown. Sequenced input: peripheral blood or thyroid tissue (not recorded which). The TCR originated in an adult man with Graves' disease, either hyperthyroidism or ophthalmopathy (not recorded which).

Here the CDR3 reads CSASSGYNSPLHF. CDR3 bases: TGCAGTGCTAGTTCGGGATATAATTCACCCCTCCACTTT. The rearrangement links TRBV20-1 to TRBJ1-6; D not resolved. The CDR3 is 13 residues long. V was shortened by 3 bases and J by 4 bases, with 7 bases between the two germline ends. CDR1 and CDR2 from the germline V gene are DFQATT and SNEGSKA (reference sequence).